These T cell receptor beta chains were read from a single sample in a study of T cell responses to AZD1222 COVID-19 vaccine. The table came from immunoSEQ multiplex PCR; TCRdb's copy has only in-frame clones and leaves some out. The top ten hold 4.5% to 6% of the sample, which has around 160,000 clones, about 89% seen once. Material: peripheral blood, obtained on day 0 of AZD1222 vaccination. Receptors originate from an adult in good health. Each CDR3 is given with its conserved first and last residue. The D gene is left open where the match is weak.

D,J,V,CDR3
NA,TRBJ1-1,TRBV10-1,CASRVGPNTEAFF
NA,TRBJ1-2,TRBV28,CASSSLLFPYGYTF
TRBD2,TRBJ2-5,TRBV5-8,CASSHGEGDARETQYF
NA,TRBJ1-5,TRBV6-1,CASSDGGYSNQPQHF
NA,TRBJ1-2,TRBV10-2,CASSEQGYYGYTF
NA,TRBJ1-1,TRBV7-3,CASSLSMNTEAFF
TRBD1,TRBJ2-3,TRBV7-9,CASSYQGQGTDTQYF
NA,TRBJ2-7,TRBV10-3,CAISESSIYEQYF
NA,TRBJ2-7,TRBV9,CASSVGPTSYEQYF
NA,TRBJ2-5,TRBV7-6,CASSLVRETQYF
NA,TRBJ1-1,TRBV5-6,CASSFGRRWDTEAFF
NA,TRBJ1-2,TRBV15,CATSRDQGGVTGYTF
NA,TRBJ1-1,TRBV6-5,CASSVRLFAEAFF
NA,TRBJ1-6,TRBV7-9,CASSSMDSRNSPLHF
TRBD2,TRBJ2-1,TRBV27,CASSLFGPSGRRSSYNEQFF
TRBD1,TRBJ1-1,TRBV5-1,CASSFTGETEAFF
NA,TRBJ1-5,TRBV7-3,CASSLSPNQPQHF
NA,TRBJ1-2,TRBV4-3,CASSQVSSYGYTF
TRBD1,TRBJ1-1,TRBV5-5,CASSLTGQVLAEAFF
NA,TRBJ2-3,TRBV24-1,CATRGAGQRPDTQYF
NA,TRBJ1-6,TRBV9,CASSVETTVNSPLHF
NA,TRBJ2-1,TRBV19,CASSIPGVADYNEQFF
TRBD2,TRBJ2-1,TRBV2,CASTFGGVPSYNEQFF
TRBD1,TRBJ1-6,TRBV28,CASWTGNNNSPLHF
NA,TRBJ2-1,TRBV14,CASSQVWNNQFF
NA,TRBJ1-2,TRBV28,CASSLQGTYGYTF
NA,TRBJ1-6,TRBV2,CASSRWQGLTVRHNSPLHF
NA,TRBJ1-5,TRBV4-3,CASSQGALGSNQPQHF
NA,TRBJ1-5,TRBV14,CASSQDSGQPQHF
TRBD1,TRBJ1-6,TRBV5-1,CASRIGTDNSPLHF
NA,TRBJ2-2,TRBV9,CASSPQGSTGELFF
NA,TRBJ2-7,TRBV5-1,CASSLAGSYEQYF
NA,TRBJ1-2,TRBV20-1,CSARRDYGYTF
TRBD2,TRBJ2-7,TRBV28,CASSLLGGVEQYF
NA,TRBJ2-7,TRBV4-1,CASSRTPGGPEEQYF
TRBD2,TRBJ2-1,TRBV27,CASSLRGSSYNEQFF
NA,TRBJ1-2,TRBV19,CASSIQLGTRHRINYGYTF
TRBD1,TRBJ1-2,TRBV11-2,CASSPIRPGQTYGYTF
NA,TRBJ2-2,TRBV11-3,CASSEGRNTGELFF
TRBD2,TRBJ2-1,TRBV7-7,CASSITSGSYNEQFF
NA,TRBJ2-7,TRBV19,CASAVKAVYEQYF
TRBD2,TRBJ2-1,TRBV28,CASRKGSSGGFWFF
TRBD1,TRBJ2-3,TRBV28,CASSNVGTGLGTDTQYF
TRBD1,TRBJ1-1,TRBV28,CASSSPGQGTEAFF
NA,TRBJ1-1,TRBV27,CASSSHVRTEAFF
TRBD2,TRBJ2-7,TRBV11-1,CASSDSSGLTYEQYF
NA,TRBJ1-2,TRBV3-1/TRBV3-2,CASSQQGYSGYTF
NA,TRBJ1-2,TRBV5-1,CASSPGQYGYTF
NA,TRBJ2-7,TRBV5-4,CASSWRTGDEQYF
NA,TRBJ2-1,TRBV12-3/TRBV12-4,CASSSRGGHEQFF
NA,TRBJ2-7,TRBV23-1,CASSHVRQPRLSYEQYF
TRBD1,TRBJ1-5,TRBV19,CASRDRNQPQHF
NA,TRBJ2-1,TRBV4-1,CASSPQVLLEQFF
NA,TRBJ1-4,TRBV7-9,CASTQSGILRSNEKLFF
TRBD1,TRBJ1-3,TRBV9,CASSEQGTAGNTIYF
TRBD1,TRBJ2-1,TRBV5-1,CASSLGQGRSYNEQFF
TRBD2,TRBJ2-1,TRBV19,CASKKAGGSHNEQFF